The clone carrying this TCR beta chain was counted between two and nine times. Its antigen is unknown. The sample is drawn from a study of T cell repertoires in cytomegalovirus infection. In the study overall: TCR beta signatures that were public indicated CMV infection and matching HLA type. General study results and limits: CMV-specific TCR beta clonotypes restricted by HLA-C dominated the ex vivo response.

The CDR3 consists of 13 residues. V dropped 3 bases and J dropped 6; count of bases not matched to a gene: 4. Per the germline V gene, CDR1 is SGHVS and CDR2 is FNYEAQ. MiXCR was run by TCRdb on the reads, yielding one entry per CDR3 protein. The data show approximately 730,000 distinct CDR3 sequences, almost 30% seen once. This specimen consisted of cultured CD8+ T cells from PBMCs, obtained from culture after CMV antigen stimulation. V gene TRBV7-6 combines with J gene TRBJ1-1; TRBD1 agrees at 7 bases. This sequence originates from a human donor in good health (CMV status not recorded). Some clones in this sample may be carry-over from other donors' samples. The DNA of the CDR3 is TGTGCCAGCAGCTTGGGACAGATACCTGAAGCTTTCTTT. Its translation is CASSLGQIPEAFF.